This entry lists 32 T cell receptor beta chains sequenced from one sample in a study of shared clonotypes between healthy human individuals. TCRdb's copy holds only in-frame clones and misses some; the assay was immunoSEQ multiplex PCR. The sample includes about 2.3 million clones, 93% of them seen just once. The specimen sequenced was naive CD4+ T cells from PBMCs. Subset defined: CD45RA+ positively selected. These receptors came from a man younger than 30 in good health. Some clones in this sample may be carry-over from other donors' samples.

In nucleotides, the CDR3 is TGCGCCAGCAGCTTGGAAGGAAGAAACAGGGGGAGTCACTACGAGCAGTACTTC. Translating gives CASSLEGRNRGSHYEQYF. The J gene is TRBJ2-7, the V gene TRBV5-1; TRBD1 matches 8 bases. The germline V gene encodes CDR1 SGHRS and CDR2 YFSETQ. Trimming at V came to 0 bases and at J to 3 bases, leaving 14 bases not matched to a gene. The CDR3 has 18 amino acids.

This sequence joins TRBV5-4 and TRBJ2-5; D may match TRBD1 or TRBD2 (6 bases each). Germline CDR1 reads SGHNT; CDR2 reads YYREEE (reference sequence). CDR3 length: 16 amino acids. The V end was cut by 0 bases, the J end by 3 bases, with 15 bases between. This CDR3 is CASSLGRRGGKETQYF. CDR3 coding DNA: TGTGCCAGCAGCTTGGGACGCAGGGGAGGAAAAGAGACCCAGTACTTC.

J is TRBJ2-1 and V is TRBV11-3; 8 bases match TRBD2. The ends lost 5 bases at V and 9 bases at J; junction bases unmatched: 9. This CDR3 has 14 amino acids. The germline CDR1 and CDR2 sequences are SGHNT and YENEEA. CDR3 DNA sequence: TGTGCCAGCAGCGGGAGCGGGAGTAATACTGAGCAGTTCTTC. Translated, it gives CASSGSGSNTEQFF.

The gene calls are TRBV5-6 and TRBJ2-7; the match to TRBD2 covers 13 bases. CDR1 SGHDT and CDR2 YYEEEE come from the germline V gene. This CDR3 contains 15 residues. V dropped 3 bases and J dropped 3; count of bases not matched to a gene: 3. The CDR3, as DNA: TGTGCCAGCAGCTCCGGACTAGCGGGGGTCTACGAGCAGTACTTC. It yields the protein CASSSGLAGVYEQYF.

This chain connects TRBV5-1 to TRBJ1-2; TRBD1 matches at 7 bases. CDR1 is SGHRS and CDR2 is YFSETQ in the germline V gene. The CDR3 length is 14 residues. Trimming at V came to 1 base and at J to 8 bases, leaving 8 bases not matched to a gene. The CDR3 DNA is TGCGCCAGCAGCTTGTTTACAGGGGAGTACGGCTACACCTTC. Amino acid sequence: CASSLFTGEYGYTF.

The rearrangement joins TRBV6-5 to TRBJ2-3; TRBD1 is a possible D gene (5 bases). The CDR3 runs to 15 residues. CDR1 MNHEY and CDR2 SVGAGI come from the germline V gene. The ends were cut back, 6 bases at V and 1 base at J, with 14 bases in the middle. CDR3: CASSPITTGTDTQYF. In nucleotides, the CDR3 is TGTGCCAGCAGCCCGATTACGACAGGCACAGATACGCAGTATTTT.

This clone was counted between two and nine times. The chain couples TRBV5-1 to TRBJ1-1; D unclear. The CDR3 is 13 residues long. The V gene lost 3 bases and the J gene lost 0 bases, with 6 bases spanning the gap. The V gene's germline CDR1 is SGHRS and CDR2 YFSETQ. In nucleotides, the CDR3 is TGCGCCAGCAGCTCGATTTTGAACACTGAAGCTTTCTTT. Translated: CASSSILNTEAFF.

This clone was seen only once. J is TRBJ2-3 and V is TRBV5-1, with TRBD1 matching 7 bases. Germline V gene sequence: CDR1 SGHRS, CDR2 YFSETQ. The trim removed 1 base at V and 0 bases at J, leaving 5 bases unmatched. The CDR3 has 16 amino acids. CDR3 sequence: CASSLRDRTSTDTQYF. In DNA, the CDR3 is TGCGCCAGCAGCTTGCGGGACAGAACTAGCACAGATACGCAGTATTTT.

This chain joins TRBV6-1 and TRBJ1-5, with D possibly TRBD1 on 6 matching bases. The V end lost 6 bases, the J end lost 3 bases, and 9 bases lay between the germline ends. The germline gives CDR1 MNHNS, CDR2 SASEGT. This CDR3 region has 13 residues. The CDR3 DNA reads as TGTGCCAGCAGGGGGGCAAACAATCAGCCCCAGCATTTT. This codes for CASRGANNQPQHF.

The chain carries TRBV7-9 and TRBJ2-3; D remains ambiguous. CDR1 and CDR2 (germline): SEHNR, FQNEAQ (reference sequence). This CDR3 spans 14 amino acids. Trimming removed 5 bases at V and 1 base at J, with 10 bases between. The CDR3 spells CASSLNRGTDTQYF. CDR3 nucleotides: TGTGCCAGCAGCCTAAATAGAGGCACAGATACGCAGTATTTT.

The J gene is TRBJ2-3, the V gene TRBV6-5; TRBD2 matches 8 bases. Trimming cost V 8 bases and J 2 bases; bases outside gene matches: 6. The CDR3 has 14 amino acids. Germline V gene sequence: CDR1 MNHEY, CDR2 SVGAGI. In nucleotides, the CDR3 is TGTGCCAGCGGCTACGGACTAGCCACAGATACGCAGTATTTT. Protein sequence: CASGYGLATDTQYF.

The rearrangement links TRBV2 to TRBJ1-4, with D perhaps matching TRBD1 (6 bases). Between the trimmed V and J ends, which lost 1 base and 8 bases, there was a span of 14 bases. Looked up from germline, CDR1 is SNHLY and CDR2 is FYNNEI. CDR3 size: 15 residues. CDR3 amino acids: CASSEVGAVGEKLFF. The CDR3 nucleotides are TGTGCCAGCAGTGAAGTGGGGGCAGTGGGGGAAAAACTGTTTTTT.

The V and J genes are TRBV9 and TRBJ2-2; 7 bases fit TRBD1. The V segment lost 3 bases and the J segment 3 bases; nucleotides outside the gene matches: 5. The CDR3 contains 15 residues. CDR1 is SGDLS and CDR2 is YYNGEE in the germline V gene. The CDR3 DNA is TGTGCCAGCAGCGCAGCAGGGGGATACACCGGGGAGCTGTTTTTT. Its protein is CASSAAGGYTGELFF.

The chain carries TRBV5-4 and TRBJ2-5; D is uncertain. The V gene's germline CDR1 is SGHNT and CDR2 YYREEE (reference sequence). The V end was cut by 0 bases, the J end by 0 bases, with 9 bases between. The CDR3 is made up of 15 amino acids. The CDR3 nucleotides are TGTGCCAGCAGCTTGGGTCCAGACAACCAAGAGACCCAGTACTTC. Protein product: CASSLGPDNQETQYF.

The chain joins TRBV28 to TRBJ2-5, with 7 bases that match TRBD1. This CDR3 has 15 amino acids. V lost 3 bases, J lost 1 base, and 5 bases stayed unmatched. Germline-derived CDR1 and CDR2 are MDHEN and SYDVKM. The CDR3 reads CASSFPTGPQETQYF. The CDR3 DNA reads TGTGCCAGCAGTTTTCCGACAGGGCCCCAAGAGACCCAGTACTTC.

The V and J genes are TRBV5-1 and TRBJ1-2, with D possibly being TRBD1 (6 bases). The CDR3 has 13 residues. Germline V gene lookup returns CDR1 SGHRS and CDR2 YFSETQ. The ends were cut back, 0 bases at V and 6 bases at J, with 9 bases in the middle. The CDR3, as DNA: TGCGCCAGCAGCTTGGATGGGGGGCATGGCTACACCTTC. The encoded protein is CASSLDGGHGYTF.

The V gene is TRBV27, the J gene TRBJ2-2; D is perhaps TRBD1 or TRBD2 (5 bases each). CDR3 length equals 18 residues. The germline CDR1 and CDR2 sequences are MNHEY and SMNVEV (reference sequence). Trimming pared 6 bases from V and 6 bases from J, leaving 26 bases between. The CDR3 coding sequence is TGTGCCAGCAGAGGTGTAAGATGGGACGAGATACGCGCCGGGGAGCTGTTTTTT. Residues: CASRGVRWDEIRAGELFF.

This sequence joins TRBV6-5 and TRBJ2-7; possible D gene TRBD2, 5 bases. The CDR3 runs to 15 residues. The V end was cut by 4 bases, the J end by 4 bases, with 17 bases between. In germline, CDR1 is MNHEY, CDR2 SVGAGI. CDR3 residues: CASSWAGGEIYEQYF. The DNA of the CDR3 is TGTGCCAGCAGTTGGGCGGGCGGAGAAATTTACGAGCAGTACTTC.

The CDR3 nucleotides are TGTGCCAGCAGTGGTGGGACAGGGGCTCAGCCCCAGCATTTT. It yields the protein CASSGGTGAQPQHF. V usage is TRBV2 and J usage is TRBJ1-5; 10 nucleotides match TRBD1. This CDR3 has 14 residues. Per the germline V gene, CDR1 is SNHLY and CDR2 is FYNNEI. The V gene end was trimmed by 4 bases and the J gene end by 6 bases; junction bases not matched to a gene: 3.

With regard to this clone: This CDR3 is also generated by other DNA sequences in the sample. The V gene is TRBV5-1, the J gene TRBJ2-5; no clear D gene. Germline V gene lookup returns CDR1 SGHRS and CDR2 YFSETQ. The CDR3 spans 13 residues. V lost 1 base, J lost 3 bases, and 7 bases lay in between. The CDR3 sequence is CASSLPGEETQYF. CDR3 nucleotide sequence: TGCGCCAGCAGCTTGCCGGGTGAAGAGACCCAGTACTTC.

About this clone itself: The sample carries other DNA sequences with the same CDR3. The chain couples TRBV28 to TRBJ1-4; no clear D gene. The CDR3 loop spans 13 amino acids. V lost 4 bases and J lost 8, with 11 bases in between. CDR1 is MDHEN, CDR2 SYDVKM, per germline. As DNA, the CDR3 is TGTGCCAGCAGTTCTCCGGGAGGCGAAAAACTGTTTTTT. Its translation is CASSSPGGEKLFF.

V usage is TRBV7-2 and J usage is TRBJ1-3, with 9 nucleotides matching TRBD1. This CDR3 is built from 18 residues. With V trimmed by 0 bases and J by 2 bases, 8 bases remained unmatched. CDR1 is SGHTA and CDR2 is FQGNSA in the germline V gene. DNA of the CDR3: TGTGCCAGCAGCTTAGCGGGACAGGGCTGGGGGGCTGGAAACACCATATATTTT. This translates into CASSLAGQGWGAGNTIYF.

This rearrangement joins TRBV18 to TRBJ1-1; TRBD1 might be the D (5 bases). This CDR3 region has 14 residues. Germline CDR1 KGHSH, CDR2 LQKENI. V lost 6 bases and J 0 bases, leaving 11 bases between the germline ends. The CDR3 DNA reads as TGTGCCAGCTCGCAGTCGACAGTGAACACTGAAGCTTTCTTT. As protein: CASSQSTVNTEAFF.

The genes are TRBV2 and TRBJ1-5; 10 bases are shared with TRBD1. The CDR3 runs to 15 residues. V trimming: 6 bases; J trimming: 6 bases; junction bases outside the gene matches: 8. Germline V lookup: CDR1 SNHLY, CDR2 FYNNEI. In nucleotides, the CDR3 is TGTGCCAGCAGAGACAGGGGGCTCCGAAGTCAGCCCCAGCATTTT. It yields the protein CASRDRGLRSQPQHF.

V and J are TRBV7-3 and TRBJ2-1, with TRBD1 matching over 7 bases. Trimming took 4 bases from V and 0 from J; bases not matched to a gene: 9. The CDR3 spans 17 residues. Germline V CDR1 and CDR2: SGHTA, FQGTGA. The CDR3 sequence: CASSSGGMGSSYNEQFF. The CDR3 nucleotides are TGTGCCAGCAGCTCAGGGGGAATGGGGAGCTCCTACAATGAGCAGTTCTTC.

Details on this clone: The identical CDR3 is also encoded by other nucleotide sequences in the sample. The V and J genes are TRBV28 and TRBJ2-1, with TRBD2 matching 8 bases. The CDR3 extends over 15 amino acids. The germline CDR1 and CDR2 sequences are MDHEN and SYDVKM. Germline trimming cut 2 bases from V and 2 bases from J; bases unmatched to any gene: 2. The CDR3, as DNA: TGTGCCAGCAGTTTAGCGGGAGGTCCCTACAATGAGCAGTTCTTC. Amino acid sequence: CASSLAGGPYNEQFF.

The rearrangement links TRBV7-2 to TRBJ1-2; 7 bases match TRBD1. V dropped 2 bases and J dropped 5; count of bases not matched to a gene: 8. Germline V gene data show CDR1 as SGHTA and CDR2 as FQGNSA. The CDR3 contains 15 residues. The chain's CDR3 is CASSLLIGTEYGYTF. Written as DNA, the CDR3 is TGTGCCAGCAGCTTATTAATCGGGACAGAGTATGGCTACACCTTC.

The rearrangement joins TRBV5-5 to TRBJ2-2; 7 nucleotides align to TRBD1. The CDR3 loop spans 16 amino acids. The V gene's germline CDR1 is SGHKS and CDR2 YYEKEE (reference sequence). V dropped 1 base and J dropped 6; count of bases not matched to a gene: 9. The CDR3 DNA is TGTGCCAGCAGCTTGAGACAGGGATGGGGAGCCGGGGAGCTGTTTTTT. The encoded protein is CASSLRQGWGAGELFF. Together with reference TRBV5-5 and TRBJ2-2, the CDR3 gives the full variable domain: DAGVTQSPTHLIKTRGQQVTLRCSPISGHKSVSWYQQVLGQGPQFIFQYYEKEERGRGNFPDRFSARQFPNYSSELNVNALLLGDSALYLCASSLRQGWGAGELFFGEGSRLTVL.

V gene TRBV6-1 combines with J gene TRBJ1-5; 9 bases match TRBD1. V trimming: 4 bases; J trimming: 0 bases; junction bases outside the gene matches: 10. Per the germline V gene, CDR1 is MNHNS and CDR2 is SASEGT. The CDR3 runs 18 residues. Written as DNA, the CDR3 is TGTGCCAGCAGTGGGGACAGGGCCTATTCGTATAGCAATCAGCCCCAGCATTTT. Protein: CASSGDRAYSYSNQPQHF.

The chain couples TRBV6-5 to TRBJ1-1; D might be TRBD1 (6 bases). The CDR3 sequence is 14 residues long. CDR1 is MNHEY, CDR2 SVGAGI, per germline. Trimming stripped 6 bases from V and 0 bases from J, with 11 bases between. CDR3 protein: CASRAGVLNTEAFF. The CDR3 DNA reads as TGTGCCAGCAGGGCAGGGGTCTTGAACACTGAAGCTTTCTTT.

The CDR3 here is CASSAQMNTEAFF. The CDR3 DNA is TGCGCCAGCAGCGCTCAAATGAACACTGAAGCTTTCTTT. The J gene is TRBJ1-1, the V gene TRBV5-1; the D is unclear. CDR1 is SGHRS and CDR2 is YFSETQ in the germline V gene. V was clipped by 4 bases and J by 0 bases, with 7 bases between them. The CDR3 covers 13 residues.

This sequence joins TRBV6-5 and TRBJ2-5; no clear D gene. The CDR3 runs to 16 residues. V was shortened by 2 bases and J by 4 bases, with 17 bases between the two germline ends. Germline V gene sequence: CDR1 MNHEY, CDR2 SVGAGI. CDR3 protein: CASSYAQSPSIETQYF. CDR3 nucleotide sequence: TGTGCCAGCAGTTACGCACAATCCCCCTCGATAGAGACCCAGTACTTC.